This entry describes one T cell receptor (beta chain). The sample belongs to a study of blood T cell repertoires in COVID-19. Study summary: Some COVID-19 samples were acute and others convalescent; all came from the United States, Italy and Spain. Nucleic acid was either cDNA or gDNA, and it came from T cells, B-cell-depleted T cells, or PBMCs.

Authors' analysis steps: The assay estimated nucleated cells by amplifying reference gene primers. Profiling relied on immunoSEQ multiplex PCR, and the TCRdb table lists in-frame clones only, not all of them. V, J and clone size derive from that table, while D and trimming were established from the DNA sequence. This sample has 25,000 to 40,000 clones; approximately 83% occur once, and the top ten carry approximately 18%. Germline values: CDR1 SGHVS, CDR2 FQNEAQ. The CDR3 is 15 residues long. V shed 5 bases and J 4 bases; nucleotides not matched to a gene: 9. This clonotype was sampled from a woman aged 60-75 years with active COVID-19. Sequences were obtained from peripheral blood. V is TRBV7-8 and J is TRBJ2-3, with 7 bases lining up with TRBD2. This chain's CDR3 is CASSLRTSLADTQYF. The CDR3 region has the DNA TGTGCCAGCAGCCTCCGGACTAGTCTTGCAGATACGCAGTATTTT.